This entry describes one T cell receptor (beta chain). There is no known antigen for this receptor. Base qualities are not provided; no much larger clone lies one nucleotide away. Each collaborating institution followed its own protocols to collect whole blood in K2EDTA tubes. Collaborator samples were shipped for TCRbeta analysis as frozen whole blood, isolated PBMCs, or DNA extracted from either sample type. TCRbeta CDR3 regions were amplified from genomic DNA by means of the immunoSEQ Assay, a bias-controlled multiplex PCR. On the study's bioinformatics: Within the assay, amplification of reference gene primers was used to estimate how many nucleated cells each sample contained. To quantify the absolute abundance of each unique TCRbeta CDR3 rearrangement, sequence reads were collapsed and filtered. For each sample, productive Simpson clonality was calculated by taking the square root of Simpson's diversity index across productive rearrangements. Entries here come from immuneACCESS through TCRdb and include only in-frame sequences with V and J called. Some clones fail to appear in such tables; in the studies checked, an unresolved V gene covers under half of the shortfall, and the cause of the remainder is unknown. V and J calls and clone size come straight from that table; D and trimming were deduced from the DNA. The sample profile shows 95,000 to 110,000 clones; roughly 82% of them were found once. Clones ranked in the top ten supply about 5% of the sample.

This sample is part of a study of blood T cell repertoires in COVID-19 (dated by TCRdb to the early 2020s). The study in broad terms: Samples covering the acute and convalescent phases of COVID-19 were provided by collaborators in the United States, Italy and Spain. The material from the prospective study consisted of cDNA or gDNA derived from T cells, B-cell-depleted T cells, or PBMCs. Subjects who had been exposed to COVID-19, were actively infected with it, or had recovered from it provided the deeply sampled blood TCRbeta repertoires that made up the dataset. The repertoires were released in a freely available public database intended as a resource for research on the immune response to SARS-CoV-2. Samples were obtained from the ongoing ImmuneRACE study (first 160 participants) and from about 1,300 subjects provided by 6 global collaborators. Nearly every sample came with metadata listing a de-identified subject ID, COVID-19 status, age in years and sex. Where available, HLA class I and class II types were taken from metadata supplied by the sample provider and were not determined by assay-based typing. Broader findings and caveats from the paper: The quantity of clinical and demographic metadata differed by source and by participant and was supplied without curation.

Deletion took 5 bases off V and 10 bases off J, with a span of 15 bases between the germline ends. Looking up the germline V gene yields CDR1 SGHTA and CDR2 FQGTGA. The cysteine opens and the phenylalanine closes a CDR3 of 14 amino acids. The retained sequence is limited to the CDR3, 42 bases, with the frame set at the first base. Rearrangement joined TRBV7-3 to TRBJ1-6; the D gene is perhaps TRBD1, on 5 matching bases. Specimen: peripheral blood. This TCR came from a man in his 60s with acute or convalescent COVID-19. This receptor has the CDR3 CASSQSGPGSPLHF. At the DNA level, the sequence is TGTGCCAGCAGCCAGTCAGGGCCCGGCTCACCCCTCCACTTT.